This T cell receptor beta chain was observed in a study of T cells in Graves' hyperthyroidism and ophthalmopathy. Study in general: Peripheral blood was acquired at first diagnosis, ahead of any therapy whatsoever. Findings of the study overall: The model forecast ophthalmopathy, anticipating it by a median around 6.5 months before onset.

Comments on this clonotype: The antigen is undetermined.

Lactation, pregnancy, other autoimmune disease or uncontrolled infection excluded patients. Germline V gene data show CDR1 as MNHNS and CDR2 as SASEGT. This CDR3 has 14 amino acids. The V and J ends lost 6 bases and 1 base respectively, with 12 bases between them. Regions amplified from RNA transcripts were the TCR beta CDR3 regions. HTBI primers drove first-round RT-PCR of the TCR CDR3. TCRdb fed the multiplex PCR reads into MiXCR, producing one record per CDR3 protein. The sample consists of about 360,000 distinct CDR3 sequences, roughly 13% of them appearing once. The chain joins TRBV6-1 to TRBJ1-1, with D perhaps TRBD1 (5 bases). The sequence came from a woman under 30 with Graves' hyperthyroidism. Material for sequencing was blood. This CDR3 reads CASRRGRSNTEAFF. The CDR3 DNA follows: TGTGCCAGCAGGAGGGGTCGGTCGAACACTGAAGCTTTCTTT.